This T cell receptor beta chain appears in the sequencing data of a study of cytomegalovirus exposure and HLA in healthy donors. The trim removed 6 bases at V and 9 bases at J, leaving 12 bases unmatched. Germline values: CDR1 KGHSH, CDR2 LQKENI. The CDR3 loop spans 16 amino acids. PCR used 60 Vbeta primers and 13 Jbeta primers. TCRdb's table, derived via immunoSEQ multiplex PCR, lists solely in-frame clones and lacks some. Across about 160,000 clones, the top ten clones capture about 1.2% of the sample. The receptor was derived from a woman aged 60-70 years in good health and CMV-seronegative. The sequenced material came from PBMCs. This chain uses TRBV18 with TRBJ1-6; the match to TRBD1 covers 9 bases. DNA for the CDR3: TGTGCCAGCTCGTCCTCTACCGGGACAGGGAGTTCACCCCTCCACTTT. Translation gives CASSSSTGTGSSPLHF.